The 20 T cell receptor beta chains presented below share a single source sample, sequenced in a study of beta chain features in type 1 diabetes listed by TCRdb under 2018. Overall study outcomes, separate from this receptor: In all four CD4+ subsets, TCRB CDR3 length was moderately but significantly shorter in type 1 diabetes patients.

No antigen is known for these receptors. The method behind the library was the immunoSEQ multiplex PCR assay. All of the isolated RNA was reverse transcribed with the High Capacity cDNA Reverse Transcription Kit, so expressed TCRB transcripts were sequenced. This immuneACCESS table, as held by TCRdb, lists in-frame sequences with V and J called but not all clones. Of the missing ones, under half trace to an unresolved V gene in checked studies; the others have no known cause. This sample comprises hundreds of thousands of clones, more than 13% of them detected only once. The ten largest clonotypes hold 0.04% of the sample. Sequenced input: naive CD4+ T cells from blood. The meaning of the sample's cell subset or site label: true naive CD4+ T cells. Receptors originate from a man younger than 35 with type 1 diabetes.

The rearrangement uses TRBV5-1 and TRBJ2-5; 14 nucleotides line up with TRBD2. The CDR3 is 16 residues long. The junction had 3 bases not matched to a gene; V was cut back by 4 bases and J by 1 base. The germline CDR1 and CDR2 sequences are SGHRS and YFSETQ. The CDR3 here is CASSPGTSGGQETQYF. CDR3 nucleotides: TGCGCCAGCAGCCCAGGGACTAGCGGGGGCCAAGAGACCCAGTACTTC.

This chain links TRBV14 with TRBJ2-7; D call uncertain. The CDR3 is made up of 11 amino acids. V gave up 4 bases and J gave up 8 bases, with 9 bases separating them. Germline V lookup: CDR1 SGHDN, CDR2 FVKESK. CDR3 in DNA: TGTGCCAGCAGCCCCGGCCTTCAGCAGTACTTC. It yields the protein CASSPGLQQYF.

This clone was seen more than once but under ten times. Sequence at one end of the junction differs from germline and may be a read error. V gene TRBV7-7 combines with J gene TRBJ2-1, with 10 bases aligning to TRBD1. The CDR3 is made up of 18 amino acids. Per germline, CDR1 SSHAT and CDR2 FNYEAQ (reference sequence). Here the CDR3 reads CASSLTEPGTGAYNEQFF. CDR3 sequence (DNA): TGTGCTAGCAGCTTAACGGAACCCGGGACAGGGGCCTACAATGAGCAGTTCTTC.

This clone was recorded a few times. The genes are TRBV5-1 and TRBJ1-1; no reliable D call. The CDR3 totals 14 residues. Germline V CDR1 and CDR2: SGHRS, YFSETQ. V lost 6 bases and J lost 1, with 13 bases in between. The CDR3 protein is CASILGSQNTEAFF. For the CDR3, the DNA is TGCGCCAGCATCCTGGGGTCGCAGAACACTGAAGCTTTCTTT. The complete variable domain, with remaining parts taken from reference TRBV5-1 and TRBJ1-1, reads KAGVTQTPRYLIKTRGQQVTLSCSPISGHRSVSWYQQTPGQGLQFLFEYFSETQRNKGNFPGRFSGRQFSNSRSEMNVSTLELGDSALYLCASILGSQNTEAFFGQGTRLTVV.

This clone has more than one count but fewer than ten. The rearrangement links TRBV30 to TRBJ2-2; D gene ambiguous. CDR1 and CDR2 from the germline V gene are GTSNPN and SVGIG (reference sequence). Trimming cost V 3 bases and J 5 bases, with 13 bases left between them. CDR3 length: 14 residues. CDR3 nucleotide sequence: TGTGCCTGGAGGGTTTATATACGGACCGGGGAGCTGTTTTTT. Its translation: CAWRVYIRTGELFF.

This clone was seen only a few times. The CDR3 coding sequence is TGTGCCAGCACCTCCCAGGGGGCTGGAGGCACAGATACGCAGTATTTT. Translated: CASTSQGAGGTDTQYF. The chain couples TRBV6-6 to TRBJ2-3, with 8 positions matching TRBD1. The CDR3 extends over 16 amino acids. Germline V gene data show CDR1 as MNHNY and CDR2 as SVGAGI (reference sequence). V trimming: 7 bases; J trimming: 1 base; junction bases outside the gene matches: 10.

The chain links TRBV25-1 to TRBJ2-5; 11 bases fit TRBD2. J lost 4 bases, V lost 6 bases, and 1 base had no gene match. Germline CDR1 is MGHDK and CDR2 is SYGVNS. The CDR3 runs 13 residues. The DNA for the CDR3 is TGTGCCAGCAGCCTAGCGGGGGGAGAGACCCAGTACTTC. This translates into CASSLAGGETQYF.

This chain joins TRBV4-1 and TRBJ1-5, with 7 bases fitting TRBD1. Losses at the gene ends were 4 bases for V and 5 bases for J; bases not matched to a gene: 11. This CDR3 is 16 amino acids long. Germline lookup yields CDR1 MGHRA and CDR2 YSYEKL. CDR3 sequence reads: CASSPLGQVPHQPQHF. In DNA form, the CDR3 reads TGCGCCAGCAGCCCCCTAGGACAGGTTCCGCATCAGCCCCAGCATTTT.

The J gene is TRBJ2-1, the V gene TRBV11-3; D unclear. Per the germline V gene, CDR1 is SGHNT and CDR2 is YENEEA. The CDR3 consists of 14 residues. V was trimmed by 5 bases and J by 7 bases, leaving 15 bases between them. CDR3 protein: CASSARALGNEQFF. In DNA, the CDR3 is TGTGCCAGCAGCGCCCGGGCCCTGGGAAATGAGCAGTTCTTC.

This clone was seen a few times. The chain joins TRBV7-2 to TRBJ1-5; possibly TRBD1 for D (5 bases). The CDR3 has 15 residues. Germline V CDR1 and CDR2: SGHTA, FQGNSA. Trimming took 4 bases from V and 0 from J, leaving 10 bases between them. Written as DNA, the CDR3 is TGTGCCAGCAGCTCAAGAGGGGTTAGCAATCAGCCCCAGCATTTT. This translates into CASSSRGVSNQPQHF.

This clone was observed a handful of times. The chain is built from TRBV28 and TRBJ2-6; TRBD1 matches 11 bases. This CDR3 contains 17 residues. Germline V gene lookup returns CDR1 MDHEN and CDR2 SYDVKM. J was trimmed by 4 bases and V by 5 bases; bases with no gene match: 7. The CDR3 spells CASSPGQGAKGANVLTF. DNA of the CDR3: TGTGCCAGCAGTCCTGGACAGGGGGCGAAAGGGGCCAACGTCCTGACTTTC.

This clone has only a few counts. The V gene is TRBV6-7, the J gene TRBJ2-5; D is undetermined. TRBV6-7 is an open reading frame, and its role is uncertain. The CDR3 extends over 14 amino acids. V dropped 3 bases and J dropped 0 bases, with 8 bases sitting between them. In nucleotides, the CDR3 is TGTGCCAGCAGTTATCACAGAAACCAAGAGACCCAGTACTTC. Amino acids: CASSYHRNQETQYF.

The chain employs TRBV5-1 and TRBJ2-1; possibly TRBD2 for D (6 bases). The CDR3 runs to 15 residues. Germline V gene sequence: CDR1 SGHRS, CDR2 YFSETQ. The V end lost 0 bases, the J end lost 7 bases, and 14 bases lay between the germline ends. The CDR3 nucleotides read TGCGCCAGCAGCTTGGGCGGGACGGGAGCAAATGAGCAGTTCTTC. Translation: CASSLGGTGANEQFF.

V is TRBV30 and J is TRBJ1-3, with 12 nucleotides matching TRBD1. The germline CDR1 and CDR2 sequences are GTSNPN and SVGIG (reference sequence). V gave up 7 bases and J gave up 6 bases; unmatched junction bases: 1. The CDR3 has 12 amino acids. The CDR3 DNA follows: TGTGCCTCGGGACAGGGGGCAAACACCATATATTTT. Its protein is CASGQGANTIYF.

There are a few counts of this clone. The V gene is TRBV6-5, the J gene TRBJ1-4; 7 nucleotides align to TRBD1. Per germline, CDR1 MNHEY and CDR2 SVGAGI. The CDR3 consists of 15 residues. Trimming took 2 bases from V and 8 from J; bases not matched to a gene: 8. CDR3 nucleotide sequence: TGTGCCAGCAGTTACCACTTAGCGACAGGGGAAAAACTGTTTTTT. It translates to CASSYHLATGEKLFF.

The rearrangement joins TRBV13 to TRBJ2-1; 8 nucleotides match TRBD2. The V segment lost 0 bases and the J segment 5 bases; nucleotides outside the gene matches: 9. The CDR3 consists of 17 residues. CDR1 and CDR2 from the germline V gene are PRHDT and FYEKMQ (reference sequence). The CDR3 region has the DNA TGTGCCAGCAGCTTAGGAATTTTAGCGGGAACGAACAATGAGCAGTTCTTC. It yields the protein CASSLGILAGTNNEQFF. Looking up the rest from reference TRBV13 and TRBJ2-1 gives the full variable domain: AAGVIQSPRHLIKEKRETATLKCYPIPRHDTVYWYQQGPGQDPQFLISFYEKMQSDKGSIPDRFSAQQFSDYHSELNMSSLELGDSALYFCASSLGILAGTNNEQFFGPGTRLTVL.

The chain uses TRBV6-6 and TRBJ2-3; TRBD1 aligns across 8 bases. The germline V gene encodes CDR1 MNHNY and CDR2 SVGAGI (reference sequence). This CDR3 is 14 amino acids long. With 7 bases clipped from V and 5 bases from J, the junction kept 8 bases outside the gene matches. This CDR3 is CASTFQGAIDTQYF. The CDR3, as DNA: TGTGCCAGCACGTTCCAGGGGGCTATAGATACGCAGTATTTT.

V is TRBV6-6 and J is TRBJ2-3, with D hard to call. The CDR3 runs to 11 residues. Germline CDR1 MNHNY, CDR2 SVGAGI (reference sequence). V dropped 5 bases and J dropped 2 bases, with 2 bases sitting between them. This CDR3 is CASSTTDTQYF. CDR3 bases: TGTGCCAGCAGTACCACAGATACGCAGTATTTT.

This rearrangement joins TRBV7-9 to TRBJ2-2, with D uncertain. V was shortened by 6 bases and J by 6 bases, with 11 bases between the two germline ends. Germline CDR1 is SEHNR and CDR2 is FQNEAQ (reference sequence). The CDR3 extends over 13 amino acids. The CDR3 here is CASRLLSSGELFF. The DNA for the CDR3 is TGTGCCAGCAGGTTACTTTCCTCCGGGGAGCTGTTTTTT.

This clone has just a few counts. The chain has TRBV7-2 and TRBJ2-7; D uncertain. The CDR3 loop spans 13 amino acids. The V end lost 7 bases, the J end lost 1 base, and 11 bases lay between the germline ends. From germline, CDR1 is SGHTA and CDR2 FQGNSA. The CDR3: CASTLDFSYEQYF. CDR3 DNA sequence: TGTGCCAGCACCTTGGATTTTTCCTACGAGCAGTACTTC. The full variable domain, completed using reference TRBV7-2 and TRBJ2-7, is GAGVSQSPSNKVTEKGKDVELRCDPISGHTALYWYRQSLGQGLEFLIYFQGNSAPDKSGLPSDRFSAERTGGSVSTLTIQRTQQEDSAVYLCASTLDFSYEQYFGPGTRLTVT.